A single sample is the source of the 17 T cell receptor beta chains below, sequenced in a study of cytomegalovirus exposure and HLA in healthy donors. The repertoire was sequenced with immunoSEQ multiplex PCR; TCRdb's copy has only in-frame clones and lacks some. The sample contains under 200,000 clones, about 89% of which appear only once. The sequenced sample was PBMCs. The origin of the receptors is a woman aged 18-29 years in good health and CMV-seropositive.

The chain recombines TRBV18 with TRBJ2-2; the D gene is possibly TRBD2 (5 bases). The CDR3 is 12 residues long. From germline, CDR1 is KGHSH and CDR2 LQKENI. Trimming removed 4 bases at V and 5 bases at J, with 5 bases between. The CDR3 sequence: CASSRETGELFF. In nucleotides, the CDR3 is TGTGCCAGCTCACGGGAGACCGGGGAGCTGTTTTTT. The full variable domain, completed using reference TRBV18 and TRBJ2-2, is NAGVMQNPRHLVRRRGQEARLRCSPMKGHSHVYWYRQLPEEGLKFMVYLQKENIIDESGMPKERFSAEFPKEGPSILRIQQVVRGDSAAYFCASSRETGELFFGEGSRLTVL.

The genes are TRBV19 and TRBJ2-5; D is ambiguous. The CDR3 consists of 17 residues. Looked up from germline, CDR1 is LNHDA and CDR2 is SQIVND (reference sequence). V was shortened by 4 bases and J by 2 bases, with 20 bases between the two germline ends. CDR3 in amino acids: CASSNHHSRGFQETQYF. In DNA, the CDR3 is TGTGCCAGTAGTAACCACCATTCCAGAGGATTTCAAGAGACCCAGTACTTC. The variable domain in full, completed from reference TRBV19 and TRBJ2-5, reads DGGITQSPKYLFRKEGQNVTLSCEQNLNHDAMYWYRQDPGQGLRLIYYSQIVNDFQKGDIAEGYSVSREKKESFPLTVTSAQKNPTAFYLCASSNHHSRGFQETQYFGPGTRLLVL.

The genes are TRBV2 and TRBJ2-5, with D possibly matching TRBD2 (7 bases). The V end lost 4 bases, the J end lost 5 bases, and 20 bases lay between the germline ends. CDR1 and CDR2 from the germline V gene are SNHLY and FYNNEI. The CDR3 contains 16 residues. The CDR3: CASSVTRGGGGETQYF. In DNA, the CDR3 is TGTGCCAGCAGTGTGACGCGAGGGGGGGGCGGTGAGACCCAGTACTTC. The full variable domain, in which reference TRBV2 and TRBJ2-5 provide the parts outside the CDR3, is EPEVTQTPSHQVTQMGQEVILRCVPISNHLYFYWYRQILGQKVEFLVSFYNNEISEKSEIFDDQFSVERPDGSNFTLKIRSTKLEDSAMYFCASSVTRGGGGETQYFGPGTRLLVL.

The V gene is TRBV7-3, the J gene TRBJ2-4; D perhaps matches TRBD2 (5 bases). V was pared by 1 base and J by 9 bases, with 10 bases between. CDR3 length: 13 amino acids. The V gene's germline CDR1 is SGHTA and CDR2 FQGTGA. CDR3 in DNA: TGTGCCAGCAGCTTAAACCAGGCGGGCATTCAGTACTTC. It yields the protein CASSLNQAGIQYF.

The chain couples TRBV7-2 to TRBJ2-5; 9 bases are shared with TRBD2. The V and J ends lost 0 bases and 7 bases, in that order; junction bases with no gene match: 9. The CDR3 has 16 amino acids. Germline assignment: CDR1 SGHTA and CDR2 FQGNSA. CDR3 loop: CASSLASGSAVGTQYF. The CDR3 DNA reads TGTGCCAGCAGCTTAGCTAGCGGGAGTGCGGTCGGGACCCAGTACTTC.

This clone was counted a single time. This chain connects TRBV10-3 to TRBJ2-7; 8 bases line up with TRBD2. The CDR3 extends over 16 amino acids. From germline, CDR1 is ENHRY and CDR2 SYGVKD. The V segment lost 8 bases and the J segment 1 base; nucleotides outside the gene matches: 13. The CDR3 DNA sequence: TGTGCCATCGGCGTTCCGTCAGCGGGGGCTTCCTACGAGCAGTACTTC. Amino acid sequence: CAIGVPSAGASYEQYF.

The J gene is TRBJ2-5, the V gene TRBV5-6; TRBD1 agrees at 9 bases. The germline gives CDR1 SGHDT, CDR2 YYEEEE. The CDR3 spans 12 residues. The V gene end was trimmed by 8 bases and the J gene end by 9 bases; junction bases not matched to a gene: 8. The DNA of the CDR3 is TGTGCCAGTACACCGGGACAGGGTCCCCAGTACTTC. Encoded protein: CASTPGQGPQYF.

This chain uses TRBV19 with TRBJ1-6; D is possibly TRBD1 (5 bases). V was pared by 1 base and J by 6 bases, with 10 bases between. This CDR3 has 15 residues. CDR1 and CDR2 from the germline V gene are LNHDA and SQIVND (reference sequence). As DNA, the CDR3 is TGTGCCAGTAGTATAGCACAGGTCGGTAATTCACCCCTCCACTTT. Protein product: CASSIAQVGNSPLHF.

This chain uses TRBV30 with TRBJ1-2, with D possibly being TRBD1 (6 bases). Trimming removed 7 bases from V and 3 bases from J, with 27 bases in between. The V gene's germline CDR1 is GTSNPN and CDR2 SVGIG (reference sequence). This CDR3 contains 17 residues. The CDR3 reads CASPLLSGTSLHYGYTF. CDR3 DNA: TGTGCCTCTCCACTCCTCTCCGGGACATCGTTGCACTATGGCTACACCTTC.

This clone was found a few times. The CDR3 region is CASSDSRGGYNEQFF. The CDR3 DNA sequence: TGTGCCAGCAGTGACTCGCGGGGGGGGTACAATGAGCAGTTCTTC. The chain is built from TRBV6-4 and TRBJ2-1; 9 bases match TRBD2. The CDR3 extends over 15 amino acids. The germline V gene encodes CDR1 MRHNA and CDR2 SNTAGT. The V segment lost 0 bases and the J segment 4 bases; nucleotides outside the gene matches: 1.

The chain has TRBV2 and TRBJ1-1; 8 bases agree with TRBD1. The CDR3 totals 17 residues. Germline V gene lookup returns CDR1 SNHLY and CDR2 FYNNEI. V lost 3 bases, J lost 2 bases, and 11 bases stayed unmatched. The CDR3 loop is CASSEPRDRRLNTEAFF. For the CDR3, the DNA is TGTGCCAGCAGTGAGCCCCGGGACAGGAGGCTAAACACTGAAGCTTTCTTT.

This chain joins TRBV5-1 and TRBJ2-3, with 12 bases lining up with TRBD2. The CDR3 sequence is 16 residues long. Germline trimming cut 3 bases from V and 4 bases from J; bases unmatched to any gene: 6. Germline V gene data show CDR1 as SGHRS and CDR2 as YFSETQ. The CDR3 sequence is CASSSLTSGSADTQYF. The CDR3 nucleotides are TGCGCCAGCAGCTCCTTGACTAGCGGGAGTGCAGATACGCAGTATTTT. The complete variable domain, with remaining parts taken from reference TRBV5-1 and TRBJ2-3, reads KAGVTQTPRYLIKTRGQQVTLSCSPISGHRSVSWYQQTPGQGLQFLFEYFSETQRNKGNFPGRFSGRQFSNSRSEMNVSTLELGDSALYLCASSSLTSGSADTQYFGPGTRLTVL.

The chain couples TRBV5-6 to TRBJ2-2, with 12 bases that match TRBD2. This CDR3 is built from 18 residues. The V gene's germline CDR1 is SGHDT and CDR2 YYEEEE. The V gene end was trimmed by 4 bases and the J gene end by 5 bases; junction bases not matched to a gene: 12. In nucleotides, the CDR3 is TGTGCCAGCAGCCGCCTTGGGCTAGCGGGGGGGCGGACCGGGGAGCTGTTTTTT. It is translated as CASSRLGLAGGRTGELFF.

J is TRBJ1-1 and V is TRBV2; D remains ambiguous. The germline V gene encodes CDR1 SNHLY and CDR2 FYNNEI. This CDR3 has 12 residues. V was cut by 2 bases and J by 4 bases, with 5 bases left in between. CDR3 sequence reads: CASSEQFTEAFF. CDR3 coding DNA: TGTGCCAGCAGTGAACAGTTCACTGAAGCTTTCTTT.

Remarks on this clone: At one end the junction does not follow the germline gene, possibly because of a read error. This CDR3 is also generated by other DNA sequences in the sample. The chain carries TRBV13 and TRBJ2-7, with D perhaps matching TRBD2 (6 bases). Germline V gene lookup returns CDR1 PRHDT and CDR2 FYEKMQ (reference sequence). The CDR3 extends over 14 amino acids. CDR3 protein: CASSLGDGGYEQYF. The CDR3 DNA is TGTGCTAGCAGCTTAGGGGACGGGGGCTACGAGCAGTACTTC. The full variable domain, with the rest looked up from reference TRBV13 and TRBJ2-7, is AAGVIQSPRHLIKEKRETATLKCYPIPRHDTVYWYQQGPGQDPQFLISFYEKMQSDKGSIPDRFSAQQFSDYHSELNMSSLELGDSALYFCASSLGDGGYEQYFGPGTRLTVT.

The chain couples TRBV5-1 to TRBJ1-2; TRBD1 agrees at 7 bases. The CDR3 runs 14 residues. Germline-derived CDR1 and CDR2 are SGHRS and YFSETQ. J gave up 3 bases and V 4 bases, and 6 bases lay outside the gene matches. CDR3 sequence reads: CASSLSGQDYGYTF. For the CDR3, the DNA is TGCGCCAGCAGCCTATCCGGACAGGACTATGGCTACACCTTC.

V and J are TRBV19 and TRBJ2-5; tentatively, D is TRBD1 (6 bases). Germline V gene lookup returns CDR1 LNHDA and CDR2 SQIVND (reference sequence). The ends were cut back, 3 bases at V and 5 bases at J, with 10 bases in the middle. The CDR3 has 13 amino acids. Here the CDR3 DNA reads TGTGCCAGTAGTATTCAGGGGTGGGAGACCCAGTACTTC. It specifies CASSIQGWETQYF.